This T cell receptor (beta chain) is drawn from a study of cytomegalovirus exposure and HLA in healthy donors. Study observations and caveats: A previous analysis found most TCR beta V segments productive roughly 87% or roughly 30% of the time.

Primers included in the PCR were 60 Vbeta and 13 Jbeta primers. Using immunoSEQ multiplex PCR, the repertoire was profiled, and TCRdb retains in-frame clones only, with some absent. Of about 130,000 clones listed, 74% are singletons. The CDR3 covers 12 residues. The germline V gene has CDR1 LNHDA and CDR2 SQIVND (reference sequence). V trimming: 8 bases; J trimming: 9 bases; junction bases outside the gene matches: 3. Donors consisted of healthy bone marrow donors. Donors were nominally healthy when sampled, though unrecorded immune exposures were likely. Notes on this clone: The antigen remains unidentified.

The TCR was taken from a man aged 35 to 55 in good health and CMV-seropositive. The chain is built from TRBV19 and TRBJ1-6, with 8 nucleotides matching TRBD1. Sequencing was done on a sample of PBMCs. The CDR3 is CASGQGPSPLHF. The CDR3 DNA is TGTGCCAGTGGACAGGGCCCTTCACCCCTCCACTTT.